Listed below are T cell receptor beta chains from one sample, sequenced in a study of spatial heterogeneity in lung cancer. TCRdb passed the 5' RACE reads through MiXCR, listing each CDR3 protein once. The table lists tens of thousands of distinct CDR3 sequences, more than 15% of them singletons. The sample consisted of PBMCs, taken at surgery. These receptors came from a male donor with early-stage non-small cell lung cancer. The CDR3 runs from the conserved cysteine through the conserved F or W. The order of the fields is V gene, J gene, D gene, clone size, CDR3 DNA, CDR3 protein. D genes are given only for firm matches. Expanded clones are given a class, and other clones once, few, many or no size at all.

V gene: TRBV4-1
J gene: TRBJ2-6
D gene: .
clone size: many
CDR3 DNA: TGCGCCAGCAGCCAAGACGAGCGACAGTCGGCCTCTGGGGCCAACGTCCTGACTTTC
CDR3 protein: CASSQDERQSASGANVLTF

V gene: TRBV5-1
J gene: TRBJ1-1
D gene: .
clone size: many
CDR3 DNA: TGCGCCAGCAGACCCACGATAGGGACTGAAGCTTTCTTT
CDR3 protein: CASRPTIGTEAFF

V gene: TRBV7-2
J gene: TRBJ2-5
D gene: TRBD2
clone size: few
CDR3 DNA: TGTGCCAGCAGCAATAGCGGGCAAGAGACCCAGTACTTC
CDR3 protein: CASSNSGQETQYF

V gene: TRBV2
J gene: TRBJ2-2
D gene: .
clone size: few
CDR3 DNA: TGTGCCAGCAGTAGGGGGGAGCTGTTTTTT
CDR3 protein: CASSRGELFF

V gene: TRBV11-2
J gene: TRBJ2-2
D gene: .
clone size: few
CDR3 DNA: TGTGCCAGCAGCTTAGGGCCGACTTTAAACGGGGAGCTGTTTTTT
CDR3 protein: CASSLGPTLNGELFF

V gene: TRBV12-3/TRBV12-4
J gene: TRBJ1-4
D gene: .
clone size: few
CDR3 DNA: TGTGCCAGCAGCCCCCCGTATGAAAAACTGTTTTTT
CDR3 protein: CASSPPYEKLFF

V gene: TRBV4-2
J gene: TRBJ2-3
D gene: .
clone size: .
CDR3 DNA: TGTGCCAGCAGCCAGGCGGGACTCGCAGATACGCAGTATTTT
CDR3 protein: CASSQAGLADTQYF

V gene: TRBV20-1
J gene: TRBJ2-1
D gene: TRBD2
clone size: .
CDR3 DNA: TGCAGTGCTAGTTCTAGCGGCTTTTACAATGAGCAGTTCTTC
CDR3 protein: CSASSSGFYNEQFF

V gene: TRBV7-2
J gene: TRBJ2-7
D gene: .
clone size: many
CDR3 DNA: TGTGCCAGCAGCTTAGGAGGGGGGCTCGGAGAGCAGTACTTC
CDR3 protein: CASSLGGGLGEQYF

V gene: TRBV27
J gene: TRBJ2-7
D gene: .
clone size: many
CDR3 DNA: TGTGCCAGCAGTTTAATGGGGTCGGCGGAGCAGTACTTC
CDR3 protein: CASSLMGSAEQYF

V gene: TRBV6-1
J gene: TRBJ2-7
D gene: .
clone size: .
CDR3 DNA: TGTGCCAGCAGTGAACTGAGGGTTAGGAGTGCCAGTCCCTACGAGCAGTACTTC
CDR3 protein: CASSELRVRSASPYEQYF

V gene: TRBV7-8
J gene: TRBJ1-3
D gene: .
clone size: .
CDR3 DNA: TGTGCCAGCAGCGCCGGAGGGTTAGGCTCTGGAAACACCATATATTTT
CDR3 protein: CASSAGGLGSGNTIYF

V gene: TRBV25-1
J gene: TRBJ2-4
D gene: .
clone size: .
CDR3 DNA: TGTGCCAGCAGTGCATCAGGGCCAGGGAAGGCAAACATTCAGTACTTC
CDR3 protein: CASSASGPGKANIQYF

V gene: TRBV7-3
J gene: TRBJ2-3
D gene: .
clone size: few
CDR3 DNA: TGTGCCAGCAGCTTGGGACTTCGCACAGATACGCAGTATTTT
CDR3 protein: CASSLGLRTDTQYF

V gene: TRBV7-2
J gene: TRBJ2-5
D gene: .
clone size: .
CDR3 DNA: TGTGCCAGCACCTTCCACCCGGAGGGAAGAGAGACCCAGTACTTC
CDR3 protein: CASTFHPEGRETQYF

V gene: TRBV5-1
J gene: TRBJ2-3
D gene: .
clone size: .
CDR3 DNA: TGCGCCAGCAGCTCCACTGGCACAGATACGCAGTATTTT
CDR3 protein: CASSSTGTDTQYF

V gene: TRBV19
J gene: TRBJ2-3
D gene: .
clone size: few
CDR3 DNA: TGTGCCAGCCACGGGAGCGGCCTACGTCCAGATACGCAGTATTTT
CDR3 protein: CASHGSGLRPDTQYF

V gene: TRBV23-1
J gene: TRBJ1-3
D gene: TRBD1
clone size: .
CDR3 DNA: TGCGCCAGCAGTCAGCTCCGGACAGGGTTAGAAACGGGAAACACCATATATTTT
CDR3 protein: CASSQLRTGLETGNTIYF

V gene: TRBV5-4
J gene: TRBJ2-5
D gene: TRBD2
clone size: once
CDR3 DNA: TGTGCCAGCAGCCCAGAGCGGGGAGAGACCCAGTACTTC
CDR3 protein: CASSPERGETQYF

V gene: TRBV19
J gene: TRBJ2-3
D gene: .
clone size: .
CDR3 DNA: TGTGCCAGTAGCCCATACGGTGGTACGCAGTATTTT
CDR3 protein: CASSPYGGTQYF

V gene: TRBV6-6
J gene: TRBJ1-5
D gene: TRBD1
clone size: few
CDR3 DNA: TGTGCCAGCAGTTACGACAGGGGGACCAATCAGCCCCAGCATTTT
CDR3 protein: CASSYDRGTNQPQHF

V gene: TRBV29-1
J gene: TRBJ2-7
D gene: TRBD1
clone size: .
CDR3 DNA: TGCAGCGTTGAAGGACAGGGTTATGGCGAGCAGTACTTC
CDR3 protein: CSVEGQGYGEQYF

V gene: TRBV6-5
J gene: TRBJ1-1
D gene: TRBD1
clone size: .
CDR3 DNA: TGTGCCAGCAGTTACGGAGGGGGCCGGTACACTGAAGCTTTCTTT
CDR3 protein: CASSYGGGRYTEAFF

V gene: TRBV2
J gene: TRBJ2-4
D gene: .
clone size: few
CDR3 DNA: TGTGCCAGCAGTGGATTGGACACTAAAAACATTCAGTACTTC
CDR3 protein: CASSGLDTKNIQYF

V gene: TRBV5-1
J gene: TRBJ2-7
D gene: .
clone size: .
CDR3 DNA: TGCGCCAGCAGCCTGTTACAGGACATCGAGCAGTACTTC
CDR3 protein: CASSLLQDIEQYF

V gene: TRBV28
J gene: TRBJ1-5
D gene: TRBD1
clone size: .
CDR3 DNA: TGTGCCAGCAGTTTATTGGAGAGTGTCGGGACAGCCCCTGGGAGCAATCAGCCCCAGCATTTT
CDR3 protein: CASSLLESVGTAPGSNQPQHF

V gene: TRBV7-2
J gene: TRBJ1-2
D gene: .
clone size: .
CDR3 DNA: TGTGCCAGCAGCTTATTCTCTTTCTATGGCTACACCTTC
CDR3 protein: CASSLFSFYGYTF

V gene: TRBV12-3/TRBV12-4
J gene: TRBJ1-1
D gene: TRBD1
clone size: few
CDR3 DNA: TGTGCCGGCGATACCGGGACAGGGTTTAGCGCTGAAGCTTTCTTT
CDR3 protein: CAGDTGTGFSAEAFF

V gene: TRBV4-1
J gene: TRBJ1-6
D gene: .
clone size: .
CDR3 DNA: TGCGCCAGCAGCCAACCCCTTTCACCCCTCCACTTT
CDR3 protein: CASSQPLSPLHF

V gene: TRBV28
J gene: TRBJ2-7
D gene: .
clone size: few
CDR3 DNA: TGTGCCAGCGGATACGGGGAGCAGTACTTC
CDR3 protein: CASGYGEQYF

V gene: TRBV20-1
J gene: TRBJ2-7
D gene: .
clone size: .
CDR3 DNA: TGCAGTGCTAGCGTGGGATCCTACGAGCAGTACTTC
CDR3 protein: CSASVGSYEQYF

V gene: TRBV20-1
J gene: TRBJ2-7
D gene: .
clone size: few
CDR3 DNA: TGCAGTGCTAGCCCCCAGACCTACGAGCAGTACTTC
CDR3 protein: CSASPQTYEQYF

V gene: TRBV30
J gene: TRBJ1-1
D gene: .
clone size: few
CDR3 DNA: TGTGCCTGGAGGTCAGGGTATCGGATGGGTGAAGCTTTCTTT
CDR3 protein: CAWRSGYRMGEAFF

V gene: TRBV6-6
J gene: TRBJ1-1
D gene: .
clone size: few
CDR3 DNA: TGTGCCAGCAGTTATTCCCTCACTGAAGCTTTCTTT
CDR3 protein: CASSYSLTEAFF

V gene: TRBV5-1
J gene: TRBJ2-6
D gene: .
clone size: .
CDR3 DNA: TGCGCCAGCAGCTTTGGGGGTACTGGGGCCAACGTCCTGACTTTC
CDR3 protein: CASSFGGTGANVLTF

V gene: TRBV6-2/TRBV6-3
J gene: TRBJ1-1
D gene: TRBD1
clone size: .
CDR3 DNA: TGTGCCAGCAGTTCGGGACAGTGGAACACTGAAGCTTTCTTT
CDR3 protein: CASSSGQWNTEAFF

V gene: TRBV24-1
J gene: TRBJ2-1
D gene: TRBD1
clone size: .
CDR3 DNA: TGTGCCACCAGTGAGTCCGGGACAGGGAGGAATGAGCAGTTCTTC
CDR3 protein: CATSESGTGRNEQFF

V gene: TRBV20-1
J gene: TRBJ1-5
D gene: .
clone size: .
CDR3 DNA: TGCAGCGCCGGCGCAAGAGGGAATAGCAATCAGCCCCAGCATTTT
CDR3 protein: CSAGARGNSNQPQHF

V gene: TRBV23-1
J gene: TRBJ2-1
D gene: TRBD2
clone size: .
CDR3 DNA: TGCGCCAGCAGTCAATTAGCGGGAGGGCCCTCCTACAATGAGCAGTTCTTC
CDR3 protein: CASSQLAGGPSYNEQFF

V gene: TRBV20-1
J gene: TRBJ2-6
D gene: .
clone size: many
CDR3 DNA: TGCAGTGCTAGACGGTCCTCTGGGGCCAACGTCCTGACTTTC
CDR3 protein: CSARRSSGANVLTF